The next 32 T cell receptor beta chains were all read from a single sample in a study of cytomegalovirus exposure and HLA in healthy donors. PCR involved 60 Vbeta and 13 Jbeta primers. The data were produced by immunoSEQ multiplex PCR, yet TCRdb's version contains in-frame clones alone and is incomplete. The repertoire has some 80,000 clones, about 78% of them found once; the top ten carry approximately 1.6%. The sample taken for sequencing was PBMCs. The receptor source for this set is a man aged 40-55 years in good health and CMV-seronegative.

This clone occurred once. V gene TRBV10-3 combines with J gene TRBJ2-1; TRBD2 matches at 14 bases. The CDR3 covers 18 residues. CDR1 and CDR2 (germline): ENHRY, SYGVKD. J was trimmed by 1 base and V by 4 bases; bases with no gene match: 6. The CDR3 region is CAISGSTSGRESYNEQFF. CDR3 DNA sequence: TGTGCCATCAGTGGCTCGACTAGCGGGAGGGAATCCTACAATGAGCAGTTCTTC.

The V gene is TRBV27, the J gene TRBJ2-2, with D unclear. Trimming pared 0 bases from V and 4 bases from J, leaving 6 bases between. The germline CDR1 and CDR2 sequences are MNHEY and SMNVEV (reference sequence). The CDR3 totals 14 residues. CDR3 residues: CASSLSLSTGELFF. In DNA form, the CDR3 reads TGTGCCAGCAGTTTATCCCTCAGCACCGGGGAGCTGTTTTTT.

This clone has a handful of counts. The chain links TRBV5-6 to TRBJ2-3; possibly TRBD2 for D (6 bases). Trimming pared 1 base from V and 0 bases from J, leaving 12 bases between. Per germline, CDR1 SGHDT and CDR2 YYEEEE. The CDR3 runs 16 residues. For the CDR3, the DNA is TGTGCCAGCAGCTTGAGAGCGGGTTCTAGCACAGATACGCAGTATTTT. This translates into CASSLRAGSSTDTQYF.

The genes are TRBV11-2 and TRBJ2-1, with 12 bases lining up with TRBD2. CDR3 size: 15 residues. Germline CDR1 reads SGHAT; CDR2 reads FQNNGV. V shed 1 base, J shed 9 bases, and the junction held 4 bases outside the gene matches. The CDR3 protein is CASSLGLAGVGEQFF. The CDR3 DNA follows: TGTGCCAGCAGCTTAGGACTAGCGGGAGTTGGTGAGCAGTTCTTC.

The chain is built from TRBV19 and TRBJ2-3, with a possible D match to TRBD2 (7 bases). Between the trimmed V and J ends, which lost 6 bases and 4 bases, there was a span of 14 bases. CDR3 size: 14 residues. Germline lookup yields CDR1 LNHDA and CDR2 SQIVND (reference sequence). The DNA for the CDR3 is TGTGCCAGTAGGCGGACGGGGGGCCCAGATACGCAGTATTTT. This gives the protein CASRRTGGPDTQYF. Combining the CDR3 with reference TRBV19 and TRBJ2-3 gives the whole variable domain DGGITQSPKYLFRKEGQNVTLSCEQNLNHDAMYWYRQDPGQGLRLIYYSQIVNDFQKGDIAEGYSVSREKKESFPLTVTSAQKNPTAFYLCASRRTGGPDTQYFGPGTRLTVL.

This chain links TRBV2 with TRBJ1-2, with 7 bases identical to TRBD1. J gave up 3 bases and V 6 bases, and 10 bases lay outside the gene matches. This CDR3 region has 15 residues. The germline V gene encodes CDR1 SNHLY and CDR2 FYNNEI. The CDR3 DNA reads as TGTGCCAGCAGCGCCGGACGACAGGGTCACTATGGCTACACCTTC. Protein: CASSAGRQGHYGYTF.

CDR3 coding DNA: TGTGCCAGCCGTTCGAGCTATAGCAATCAGCCCCAGCATTTT. Protein sequence: CASRSSYSNQPQHF. This chain connects TRBV6-5 to TRBJ1-5; D ambiguous. The germline CDR1 and CDR2 sequences are MNHEY and SVGAGI. The CDR3 extends over 14 amino acids. V lost 8 bases and J 0 bases, leaving 11 bases between the germline ends.

The chain recombines TRBV28 with TRBJ1-3; possible D gene TRBD1, 6 bases. Germline-derived CDR1 and CDR2 are MDHEN and SYDVKM. The CDR3 covers 16 residues. V was trimmed by 7 bases and J by 2 bases, leaving 18 bases between them. CDR3 in DNA: TGTGCCAGCACAAGGACCGGGACAAGTGCTGGAAACACCATATATTTT. Translating it yields CASTRTGTSAGNTIYF.

J is TRBJ1-2 and V is TRBV7-3, with 7 bases matching TRBD1. The CDR3 sequence is 13 residues long. CDR1 SGHTA and CDR2 FQGTGA come from the germline V gene. Trimming at V came to 5 bases and at J to 6 bases, leaving 6 bases not matched to a gene. In nucleotides, the CDR3 is TGTGCCAGCAGCAACACAGGGGCCGATGGCTACACCTTC. Its translation: CASSNTGADGYTF.

The chain joins TRBV7-9 to TRBJ2-3, with 10 positions matching TRBD2. J was trimmed by 2 bases and V by 5 bases; bases with no gene match: 7. This CDR3 is built from 16 residues. The germline gives CDR1 SEHNR, CDR2 FQNEAQ (reference sequence). The DNA of the CDR3 is TGTGCCAGCAGCCCTCTAGCGGGAGTTCCCACAGATACGCAGTATTTT. The encoded protein is CASSPLAGVPTDTQYF. The full variable domain, with the rest looked up from reference TRBV7-9 and TRBJ2-3, is DTGVSQNPRHKITKRGQNVTFRCDPISEHNRLYWYRQTLGQGPEFLTYFQNEAQLEKSRLLSDRFSAERPKGSFSTLEIQRTEQGDSAMYLCASSPLAGVPTDTQYFGPGTRLTVL.

The chain is built from TRBV5-1 and TRBJ2-2; 8 bases agree with TRBD1. From germline, CDR1 is SGHRS and CDR2 YFSETQ. J was trimmed by 4 bases and V by 4 bases; bases with no gene match: 12. This CDR3 is built from 17 residues. The CDR3 loop is CASSMEAGGASTGELFF. CDR3 nucleotides: TGCGCCAGCAGCATGGAGGCAGGGGGCGCGAGCACCGGGGAGCTGTTTTTT.

This chain connects TRBV6-1 to TRBJ2-1; 8 nucleotides match TRBD2. Germline lookup yields CDR1 MNHNS and CDR2 SASEGT. Trimming took 2 bases from V and 8 from J; bases not matched to a gene: 17. This CDR3 contains 18 residues. The CDR3 region is CASSENPPVSGSFYEQFF. For the CDR3, the DNA is TGTGCCAGCAGTGAAAACCCCCCGGTGAGCGGGAGTTTCTATGAGCAGTTCTTC.

This sequence joins TRBV13 and TRBJ2-7, with TRBD1 matching 7 bases. The CDR3 is 14 amino acids. CDR1 is PRHDT and CDR2 is FYEKMQ in the germline V gene (reference sequence). V trimming: 3 bases; J trimming: 7 bases; junction bases outside the gene matches: 9. In DNA form, the CDR3 reads TGTGCCAGCAGCTTCAGGGGGAAACGGGAAGAGCAGTACTTC. Translated: CASSFRGKREEQYF.

V gene TRBV2 combines with J gene TRBJ2-1, with D possibly matching TRBD2 (6 bases). The CDR3 consists of 15 residues. CDR1 SNHLY and CDR2 FYNNEI come from the germline V gene. V lost 3 bases and J lost 6, with 15 bases in between. The CDR3 DNA reads TGTGCCAGCAGTGAGTTCGGCGGGGCTTTCAATGAGCAGTTCTTC. Translating it yields CASSEFGGAFNEQFF.

This rearrangement joins TRBV7-2 to TRBJ2-7; weak D call: TRBD1 (7 bases). Trimming removed 5 bases at V and 1 base at J, with 15 bases between. CDR1 and CDR2 from the germline V gene are SGHTA and FQGNSA. This CDR3 is built from 15 residues. CDR3 protein: CASSLWAGGSYEQYF. CDR3 nucleotide sequence: TGTGCCAGCAGCCTTTGGGCAGGGGGGTCCTACGAGCAGTACTTC.

V usage is TRBV19 and J usage is TRBJ2-5; TRBD1 matches at 8 bases. The trim removed 4 bases at V and 5 bases at J, leaving 9 bases unmatched. Germline V gene data show CDR1 as LNHDA and CDR2 as SQIVND (reference sequence). This CDR3 contains 15 residues. CDR3 loop: CASSRGTGPQETQYF. CDR3 nucleotide sequence: TGTGCCAGTAGTAGGGGGACAGGCCCGCAGGAGACCCAGTACTTC.

This clone was seen a handful of times. The chain links TRBV30 to TRBJ1-6; possibly TRBD1 for D (5 bases). Per germline, CDR1 GTSNPN and CDR2 SVGIG (reference sequence). The CDR3 length is 13 residues. The V end was cut by 5 bases, the J end by 10 bases, with 15 bases between. CDR3 protein: CAWAGLSASPLHF. The CDR3 DNA reads as TGTGCCTGGGCGGGACTATCGGCATCACCCCTCCACTTT.

There are a few counts of this clone. The rearrangement links TRBV9 to TRBJ2-2; 7 nucleotides agree with TRBD1. Trimming removed 2 bases from V and 5 bases from J; junction bases left unmatched: 12. The CDR3 has 17 residues. Germline CDR1 is SGDLS and CDR2 is YYNGEE. CDR3 sequence: CASSVTSGTVATGELFF. DNA of the CDR3: TGTGCCAGCAGCGTGACGTCCGGGACAGTAGCTACCGGGGAGCTGTTTTTT. The variable domain in full, with the rest retrieved from reference TRBV9 and TRBJ2-2, is DSGVTQTPKHLITATGQRVTLRCSPRSGDLSVYWYQQSLDQGLQFLIQYYNGEERAKGNILERFSAQQFPDLHSELNLSSLELGDSALYFCASSVTSGTVATGELFFGEGSRLTVL.

CDR3 sequence: CASSQDAGMLGNQPQHF. Here the CDR3 DNA reads TGCGCCAGCAGCCAAGATGCGGGGATGTTGGGCAATCAGCCCCAGCATTTT. The chain combines TRBV4-1 with TRBJ1-5, with D uncertain. Germline V CDR1 and CDR2: MGHRA, YSYEKL. V was pared by 0 bases and J by 2 bases, with 14 bases between. This CDR3 contains 17 residues.

V is TRBV2 and J is TRBJ1-2; no firm D call. V was clipped by 11 bases and J by 0 bases, with 7 bases between them. Germline CDR1 reads SNHLY; CDR2 reads FYNNEI. The CDR3 is 11 residues long. The CDR3 sequence: CAESTNYGYTF. CDR3 sequence (DNA): TGTGCCGAGAGTACTAACTATGGCTACACCTTC.

The V gene is TRBV11-3, the J gene TRBJ2-1, with 15 bases identical to TRBD2. The CDR3 is 16 residues long. Germline trimming cut 2 bases from V and 7 bases from J; bases unmatched to any gene: 3. From germline, CDR1 is SGHNT and CDR2 YENEEA. The CDR3 DNA follows: TGTGCCAGCAGCTTAACGGGACTAGCGGGAGGAAATGAGCAGTTCTTC. It specifies CASSLTGLAGGNEQFF.

This CDR3 is CASSLEDRAGETQYF. CDR3 bases: TGTGCCAGCAGCTTGGAGGACAGGGCGGGGGAGACCCAGTACTTC. V gene TRBV5-4 combines with J gene TRBJ2-5, with 8 bases lining up with TRBD1. The V gene's germline CDR1 is SGHNT and CDR2 YYREEE (reference sequence). V was clipped by 0 bases and J by 5 bases; unmatched bases: 6. This CDR3 spans 15 amino acids.

This chain uses TRBV5-4 with TRBJ1-2; 9 nucleotides line up with TRBD1. Per the germline V gene, CDR1 is SGHNT and CDR2 is YYREEE (reference sequence). This CDR3 has 15 amino acids. V was clipped by 3 bases and J by 6 bases; unmatched bases: 9. CDR3 nucleotide sequence: TGTGCCAGCAGCTCCTCTAAGACAGGGGGAAATGGCTACACCTTC. This gives the protein CASSSSKTGGNGYTF.

The count of this clone is one. The V and J genes are TRBV28 and TRBJ1-1; D gene unclear. The CDR3 has 17 amino acids. Looked up from germline, CDR1 is MDHEN and CDR2 is SYDVKM. V shed 3 bases and J shed 0 bases, with 17 bases lying between them. In nucleotides, the CDR3 is TGTGCCAGCAGTTTGGGCAGGCCATGGTCTATGAACACTGAAGCTTTCTTT. Residues: CASSLGRPWSMNTEAFF.

This chain uses TRBV7-9 with TRBJ2-3, with 7 nucleotides matching TRBD2. CDR1 is SEHNR, CDR2 FQNEAQ, per germline (reference sequence). Germline trimming cut 5 bases from V and 0 bases from J; bases unmatched to any gene: 8. The CDR3 has 16 residues. This CDR3 reads CASSTGWEGSTDTQYF. The CDR3 region has the DNA TGTGCCAGCAGCACAGGCTGGGAGGGCAGCACAGATACGCAGTATTTT.

The J gene is TRBJ1-4, the V gene TRBV19; the match to TRBD1 covers 7 bases. The CDR3 is 13 residues long. J gave up 7 bases and V 10 bases, and 9 bases lay outside the gene matches. Germline V gene data show CDR1 as LNHDA and CDR2 as SQIVND (reference sequence). CDR3 sequence reads: CATAATGLEKLFF. DNA for the CDR3: TGTGCCACTGCCGCGACAGGGCTTGAAAAACTGTTTTTT.

The rearrangement uses TRBV7-9 and TRBJ2-6; possible D gene TRBD1, 6 bases. Germline assignment: CDR1 SEHNR and CDR2 FQNEAQ (reference sequence). This CDR3 is 16 amino acids long. V was trimmed by 5 bases and J by 2 bases, leaving 13 bases between them. CDR3 protein: CASSRTGSTGANVLTF. CDR3 nucleotide sequence: TGTGCCAGCAGCCGTACAGGGAGCACTGGGGCCAACGTCCTGACTTTC.

This clone was detected only once. This chain links TRBV29-1 with TRBJ2-1; 10 bases are shared with TRBD2. Trimming removed 5 bases from V and 3 bases from J; junction bases left unmatched: 7. This CDR3 spans 15 amino acids. In germline, CDR1 is SQVTM, CDR2 ANQGSEA. This CDR3 reads CSVFGTSVLYNEQFF. CDR3 bases: TGCAGCGTTTTTGGGACTAGCGTTCTCTACAATGAGCAGTTCTTC.

The V and J genes are TRBV5-1 and TRBJ1-1; D gene uncertain. Trimming cost V 3 bases and J 1 base, with 7 bases left between them. This CDR3 has 13 amino acids. Germline V CDR1 and CDR2: SGHRS, YFSETQ. CDR3 loop: CASSYESNTEAFF. For the CDR3, the DNA is TGCGCCAGCAGCTATGAGTCGAACACTGAAGCTTTCTTT. The variable domain in full, completed from reference TRBV5-1 and TRBJ1-1, reads KAGVTQTPRYLIKTRGQQVTLSCSPISGHRSVSWYQQTPGQGLQFLFEYFSETQRNKGNFPGRFSGRQFSNSRSEMNVSTLELGDSALYLCASSYESNTEAFFGQGTRLTVV.

The chain employs TRBV9 and TRBJ1-1, with 8 bases identical to TRBD1. Germline CDR1 and CDR2: SGDLS and YYNGEE. With 0 bases clipped from V and 4 bases from J, the junction kept 11 bases outside the gene matches. The CDR3 totals 17 residues. CDR3 protein: CASSVVVQGACSTEAFF. For the CDR3, the DNA is TGTGCCAGCAGCGTAGTGGTTCAGGGGGCTTGTAGCACTGAAGCTTTCTTT.

V usage is TRBV10-3 and J usage is TRBJ2-5; 8 bases map to TRBD1. The J call may be incorrect, as the DNA end agrees better with TRBJ2-7. The germline CDR1 and CDR2 sequences are ENHRY and SYGVKD. This CDR3 region has 13 residues. The CDR3 sequence is CAIRGQDSYEQYF. The CDR3 DNA follows: TGTGCCATCAGGGGACAGGATTCCTACGAGCAGTACTTC.

The sample holds a few counts of this clone. This chain joins TRBV4-1 and TRBJ1-4; 8 nucleotides line up with TRBD1. The CDR3 sequence is 16 residues long. The germline V gene has CDR1 MGHRA and CDR2 YSYEKL. Trimming at V came to 0 bases and at J to 11 bases, leaving 11 bases not matched to a gene. The CDR3 sequence: CASSQDIRQGASKLFF. As DNA, the CDR3 is TGCGCCAGCAGCCAAGATATTAGGCAGGGGGCGAGTAAACTGTTTTTT.